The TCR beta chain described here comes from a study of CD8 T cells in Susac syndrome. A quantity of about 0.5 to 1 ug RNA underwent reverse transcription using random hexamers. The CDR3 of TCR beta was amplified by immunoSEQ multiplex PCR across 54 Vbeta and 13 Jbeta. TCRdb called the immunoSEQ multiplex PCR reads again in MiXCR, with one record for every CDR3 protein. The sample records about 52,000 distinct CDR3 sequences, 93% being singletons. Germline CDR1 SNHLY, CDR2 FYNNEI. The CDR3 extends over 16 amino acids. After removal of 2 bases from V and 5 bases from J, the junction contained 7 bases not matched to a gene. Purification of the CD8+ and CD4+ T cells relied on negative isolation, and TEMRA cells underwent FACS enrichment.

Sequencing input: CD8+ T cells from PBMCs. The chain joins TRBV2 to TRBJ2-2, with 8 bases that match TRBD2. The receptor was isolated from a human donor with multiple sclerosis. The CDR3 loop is CASSERSGGRTGELFF. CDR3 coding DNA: TGTGCCAGCAGTGAACGGTCGGGGGGGCGAACCGGGGAGCTGTTTTTT. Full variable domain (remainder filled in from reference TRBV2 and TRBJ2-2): EPEVTQTPSHQVTQMGQEVILRCVPISNHLYFYWYRQILGQKVEFLVSFYNNEISEKSEIFDDQFSVERPDGSNFTLKIRSTKLEDSAMYFCASSERSGGRTGELFFGEGSRLTVL.